Below are 30 T cell receptor beta chains sequenced from a single sample in a study of blood T cell repertoires in COVID-19. The protocol was immunoSEQ multiplex PCR, while the TCRdb copy is restricted to in-frame clones and leaves out a portion. Of 450,000 to 500,000 clones listed, 70% to 90% are singletons. Sequencing was performed on peripheral blood. Receptors originate from a human donor in a cohort sampled during active COVID-19.

The chain recombines TRBV15 with TRBJ1-2, with a possible D match to TRBD1 (6 bases). Germline V CDR1 and CDR2: LNHNV, YYDKDF (reference sequence). V lost 0 bases and J lost 4, with 9 bases in between. CDR3 length: 14 residues. This CDR3 reads CATSRDIQGYGYTF. CDR3 coding DNA: TGTGCCACCAGCAGAGATATACAGGGCTATGGCTACACCTTC.

The chain is built from TRBV5-4 and TRBJ2-4; no firm D call. This CDR3 comprises 15 residues. Germline loops: CDR1 SGHNT, CDR2 YYREEE (reference sequence). Trimming shortened V by 0 bases and J by 0 bases, and 7 bases separated the two germline ends. The CDR3 DNA sequence: TGTGCCAGCAGCTTGGAACCGCGAGCCAAAAACATTCAGTACTTC. It translates to CASSLEPRAKNIQYF.

This clone was observed once. J is TRBJ1-3 and V is TRBV7-9, with D perhaps matching TRBD1 (6 bases). Trimming left V 3 bases short and J 4 bases short, with 7 bases between. CDR3 size: 13 residues. Germline CDR1 SEHNR, CDR2 FQNEAQ (reference sequence). This chain's CDR3 is CASSFDRGNTIYF. As DNA, the CDR3 is TGTGCCAGCAGCTTTGACAGGGGAAACACCATATATTTT.

J is TRBJ1-1 and V is TRBV6-5, with D hard to call. Trimming shortened V by 8 bases and J by 0 bases, and 10 bases separated the two germline ends. Germline V gives CDR1 MNHEY, CDR2 SVGAGI. The CDR3 length is 13 residues. The CDR3 sequence: CASAGFMNTEAFF. The CDR3 coding sequence is TGTGCCAGCGCCGGGTTTATGAACACTGAAGCTTTCTTT.

V and J are TRBV19 and TRBJ2-1, with 11 bases lining up with TRBD1. The CDR3 runs 14 residues. The germline V gene encodes CDR1 LNHDA and CDR2 SQIVND (reference sequence). The trim removed 4 bases at V and 6 bases at J, leaving 2 bases unmatched. The CDR3 loop is CASSRGQGGNEQFF. DNA for the CDR3: TGTGCCAGTAGTAGGGGACAGGGGGGCAATGAGCAGTTCTTC.

V is TRBV28 and J is TRBJ2-5; 10 nucleotides line up with TRBD2. The CDR3 sequence is 15 residues long. J gave up 2 bases and V 3 bases, and 3 bases lay outside the gene matches. Germline loops: CDR1 MDHEN, CDR2 SYDVKM. This CDR3 is CASSFRTSGQETQYF. The DNA of the CDR3 is TGTGCCAGCAGTTTCCGGACTAGCGGACAAGAGACCCAGTACTTC. The full variable domain, rest sourced from reference TRBV28 and TRBJ2-5, is DVKVTQSSRYLVKRTGEKVFLECVQDMDHENMFWYRQDPGLGLRLIYFSYDVKMKEKGDIPEGYSVSREKKERFSLILESASTNQTSMYLCASSFRTSGQETQYFGPGTRLLVL.

This clone has a single count. The rearrangement uses TRBV6-6 and TRBJ1-5; 7 bases fit TRBD1. The CDR3 is 15 amino acids. Trimming removed 4 bases from V and 4 bases from J; junction bases left unmatched: 7. The germline V gene has CDR1 MNHNY and CDR2 SVGAGI (reference sequence). CDR3 bases: TGTGCCAGCAGTTCTAGGACAGGCCTTAATCAGCCCCAGCATTTT. Residues: CASSSRTGLNQPQHF.

The chain joins TRBV6-2 or TRBV6-3 to TRBJ2-1; D is perhaps TRBD2 (5 bases). The CDR3 sequence is 12 residues long. V lost 0 bases to trimming and J lost 10 bases, with 7 bases between them. Germline-derived CDR1 and CDR2 are MNHEY and SVGEGT. CDR3: CASSYSRLEQFF. Here the CDR3 DNA reads TGTGCCAGCAGTTACTCGAGACTAGAGCAGTTCTTC.

The V and J genes are TRBV2 and TRBJ1-1; no clear D. CDR3 length: 10 residues. V shed 6 bases and J shed 11 bases, with 10 bases lying between them. Looked up from germline, CDR1 is SNHLY and CDR2 is FYNNEI. The CDR3: CASSQDGAFF. The CDR3 DNA sequence: TGTGCCAGCAGCCAGGATGGGGCTTTCTTT.

This sequence joins TRBV25-1 and TRBJ2-3; D not resolved. This CDR3 region has 14 residues. Trimming pared 5 bases from V and 0 bases from J, leaving 9 bases between. Germline V gene data show CDR1 as MGHDK and CDR2 as SYGVNS. CDR3 nucleotides: TGTGCCAGCAGTTTCGCTAGTAGCACAGATACGCAGTATTTT. Translated, it gives CASSFASSTDTQYF.

The V and J genes are TRBV19 and TRBJ1-2; D is possibly TRBD1 (6 bases). Trimming removed 3 bases at V and 2 bases at J, with 16 bases between. In germline, CDR1 is LNHDA, CDR2 SQIVND (reference sequence). The CDR3 contains 16 residues. The CDR3: CASSIPGQSPNYGYTF. CDR3 DNA sequence: TGTGCCAGTAGTATCCCGGGACAATCACCAAACTATGGCTACACCTTC.

The genes are TRBV5-1 and TRBJ1-2; perhaps TRBD1 as D (6 bases). The CDR3 totals 15 residues. Germline assignment: CDR1 SGHRS and CDR2 YFSETQ. Trimming removed 0 bases at V and 5 bases at J, with 14 bases between. The CDR3: CASSLVDSPQYGYTF. The CDR3 coding sequence is TGCGCCAGCAGCTTGGTGGACAGCCCTCAGTATGGCTACACCTTC.

In this sample, this clone turned up once. This chain links TRBV5-1 with TRBJ2-1; 9 bases are shared with TRBD2. Germline V CDR1 and CDR2: SGHRS, YFSETQ. The CDR3 loop spans 17 amino acids. J gave up 8 bases and V 0 bases, and 12 bases lay outside the gene matches. CDR3 DNA: TGCGCCAGCAGCTTGGAGGGGCGGGAGGGCCTTAGGGATGAGCAGTTCTTC. It yields the protein CASSLEGREGLRDEQFF.

This chain joins TRBV6-5 and TRBJ1-1; tentatively, D is TRBD1 (5 bases). The CDR3 length is 14 residues. CDR1 is MNHEY, CDR2 SVGAGI, per germline. Trimming took 6 bases from V and 6 from J, leaving 17 bases between them. CDR3 region: CASRSGTGSSEAFF. The CDR3 bases are TGTGCCAGCAGAAGCGGGACTGGAAGTTCTGAAGCTTTCTTT.

This clone has a single count. This chain connects TRBV9 to TRBJ2-5; 12 bases line up with TRBD2. The J segment lost 5 bases and the V segment lost 3 bases, leaving 11 bases of the junction unmatched. CDR1 SGDLS and CDR2 YYNGEE come from the germline V gene. The CDR3 consists of 17 residues. CDR3 protein: CASSANPSGRARETQYF. DNA for the CDR3: TGTGCCAGCAGCGCAAACCCTAGCGGGAGGGCCCGGGAGACCCAGTACTTC. Filled out from reference TRBV9 and TRBJ2-5, the complete variable domain reads DSGVTQTPKHLITATGQRVTLRCSPRSGDLSVYWYQQSLDQGLQFLIQYYNGEERAKGNILERFSAQQFPDLHSELNLSSLELGDSALYFCASSANPSGRARETQYFGPGTRLLVL.

A remark on this clone: Relative to the germline gene, one junction end is altered; a read error may explain this. V and J are TRBV7-7 and TRBJ2-7; D gene ambiguous. Per the germline V gene, CDR1 is SSHAT and CDR2 is FNYEAQ (reference sequence). This CDR3 is 15 amino acids long. The CDR3 sequence is CASSLVEKPSYEQYF. The CDR3 bases are TGTGCTAGCAGCTTAGTAGAGAAACCTTCCTACGAGCAGTACTTC.

The table lists this clone with a few counts. The chain has TRBV28 and TRBJ1-4; D is ambiguous. The germline V and J ends were trimmed by 4 bases and 2 bases, with 14 bases remaining between them. The CDR3 totals 16 residues. CDR1 MDHEN and CDR2 SYDVKM come from the germline V gene. The CDR3 DNA sequence: TGTGCCAGCAGTTCCAACAATTTTGTGACTAATGAAAAACTGTTTTTT. Residues: CASSSNNFVTNEKLFF.

The genes are TRBV7-3 and TRBJ2-1; 7 nucleotides align to TRBD2. The ends lost 5 bases at V and 3 bases at J; junction bases unmatched: 7. The CDR3 extends over 15 amino acids. Germline values: CDR1 SGHTA, CDR2 FQGTGA. The CDR3 nucleotides read TGTGCCAGCAGCCCTACTAGCGAGCTCTACAATGAGCAGTTCTTC. Translation gives CASSPTSELYNEQFF.

The V and J genes are TRBV5-1 and TRBJ2-2, with 9 bases lining up with TRBD1. The CDR3 spans 16 residues. The ends lost 3 bases at V and 6 bases at J; junction bases unmatched: 9. Germline V gene sequence: CDR1 SGHRS, CDR2 YFSETQ. This CDR3 is CASSYRTGATPGELFF. The DNA for the CDR3 is TGCGCCAGCAGCTACAGGACAGGGGCGACGCCCGGGGAGCTGTTTTTT.

This sequence joins TRBV10-3 and TRBJ1-1; 7 bases line up with TRBD1. Per germline, CDR1 ENHRY and CDR2 SYGVKD. There are 12 residues in the CDR3. V shed 3 bases and J 8 bases; nucleotides not matched to a gene: 3. The CDR3 here is CAISEADREAFF. CDR3 in DNA: TGTGCCATCAGTGAAGCGGACAGGGAAGCTTTCTTT.

The CDR3 coding sequence is TGTGCCAGCAGCCTGGGGACTAGCACAGATACGCAGTATTTT. It specifies CASSLGTSTDTQYF. The J gene is TRBJ2-3, the V gene TRBV11-2; tentatively, D is TRBD2 (6 bases). The CDR3 runs to 14 residues. Germline lookup yields CDR1 SGHAT and CDR2 FQNNGV. V lost 5 bases and J lost 0, with 9 bases in between.

In this sample, this clone turned up many times. This chain joins TRBV19 and TRBJ2-1, with 10 bases matching TRBD2. Germline V gene sequence: CDR1 LNHDA, CDR2 SQIVND (reference sequence). V was pared by 5 bases and J by 3 bases, with 4 bases of the junction left unmatched. The CDR3 extends over 15 amino acids. Written as DNA, the CDR3 is TGTGCCAGTAGTCCGCGGACTAGCGGCTACAATGAGCAGTTCTTC. As protein: CASSPRTSGYNEQFF.

The chain joins TRBV19 to TRBJ1-4; 9 bases map to TRBD1. V was pared by 4 bases and J by 8 bases, with 5 bases of the junction left unmatched. The length of the CDR3 is 14 residues. Germline CDR1 reads LNHDA; CDR2 reads SQIVND (reference sequence). The CDR3 reads CASSTGQGNEKLFF. The CDR3 DNA reads as TGTGCCAGTAGTACCGGACAGGGGAACGAAAAACTGTTTTTT.

A single count supports this clone. The CDR3 region is CASSVETGYNEQFF. CDR3 in DNA: TGTGCCAGCAGCGTAGAGACAGGGTACAATGAGCAGTTCTTC. The V and J genes are TRBV9 and TRBJ2-1, with 7 bases that match TRBD1. The CDR3 is made up of 14 amino acids. With 0 bases clipped from V and 4 bases from J, the junction kept 1 base outside the gene matches. The germline gives CDR1 SGDLS, CDR2 YYNGEE.

The rearrangement joins TRBV28 to TRBJ1-5, with TRBD1 identical over 12 bases. Germline CDR1 and CDR2: MDHEN and SYDVKM. V gave up 5 bases and J gave up 6 bases; unmatched junction bases: 8. The length of the CDR3 is 16 residues. The CDR3 loop reads CASSISGTGGFQPQHF. Written as DNA, the CDR3 is TGTGCCAGCAGTATCTCCGGGACAGGGGGCTTTCAGCCCCAGCATTTT.

The rearrangement links TRBV6-6 to TRBJ1-1; 12 bases fit TRBD1. CDR3 length equals 14 residues. Germline CDR1 MNHNY, CDR2 SVGAGI (reference sequence). Germline trimming cut 7 bases from V and 7 bases from J; bases unmatched to any gene: 7. In DNA form, the CDR3 reads TGTGCCAGCAATCCGGGACAGGGGGCGGGTGAAGCTTTCTTT. Translating it yields CASNPGQGAGEAFF.

The chain joins TRBV6-5 to TRBJ1-5, with TRBD1 identical over 9 bases. This CDR3 is built from 14 residues. With V trimmed by 6 bases and J by 5 bases, 5 bases remained unmatched. Germline V gene data show CDR1 as MNHEY and CDR2 as SVGAGI. CDR3 coding DNA: TGTGCCAGCAGGGGACAGGGTATCGATCAGCCCCAGCATTTT. This codes for CASRGQGIDQPQHF.

V gene TRBV4-2 combines with J gene TRBJ2-2; TRBD2 agrees at 7 bases. Trimming at V came to 1 base and at J to 0 bases, leaving 5 bases not matched to a gene. CDR3 length: 17 amino acids. Germline loops: CDR1 LGHNA, CDR2 YNFKEQ. This CDR3 is CASSQGGGSANTGELFF. In DNA form, the CDR3 reads TGTGCCAGCAGCCAAGGAGGCGGGAGCGCGAACACCGGGGAGCTGTTTTTT.

This clone was seen once. The chain employs TRBV7-3 and TRBJ2-1; D perhaps matches TRBD2 (6 bases). This CDR3 is 15 amino acids long. CDR1 is SGHTA and CDR2 is FQGTGA in the germline V gene. V gave up 6 bases and J gave up 6 bases, with 18 bases separating them. CDR3 DNA: TGTGCCAGCAGGGACGGGGGACGCTTCGCCAATGAGCAGTTCTTC. It specifies CASRDGGRFANEQFF.

The rearrangement joins TRBV10-1 to TRBJ2-3; 10 bases agree with TRBD2. Germline V gene data show CDR1 as WNHNN and CDR2 as SYGVQD (reference sequence). This CDR3 is built from 14 residues. V lost 6 bases to trimming and J lost 5 bases; unmatched junction nucleotides: 5. The CDR3 nucleotides are TGCGCCAGCAGCACTAGCGGGATGGAAGATACGCAGTATTTT. It is translated as CASSTSGMEDTQYF.